These 24 T cell receptor beta chains came from one sample sequenced in a study of T-cell reconstitution after alpha-beta-depleted transplantation in children. Unique molecular identifiers were incorporated when the TCRbeta library was constructed. TCRdb reprocessed the PCR reads via MiXCR and lists one record per CDR3 protein. Found here are 440,000 or so distinct CDR3 sequences, about 40% of them singletons; the top ten hold under 35%. Source: PBMCs, taken before TCRalphabeta/CD19-depleted stem cell transplant. The origin of the receptors is a girl under 10 years old with aplastic anemia, due to receive a stem cell transplant.

The DNA of the CDR3 is TGTGCCAGCAGCCCTCAGGGGGGGATTATTACAGATACGCAGTATTTT. Its translation: CASSPQGGIITDTQYF. The chain combines TRBV5-5 with TRBJ2-3; perhaps D is TRBD1 or TRBD2 (7 bases each). The CDR3 is 16 amino acids. Trimming left V 4 bases short and J 3 bases short, with 18 bases between. CDR1 and CDR2 (germline): SGHKS, YYEKEE (reference sequence).

At least ten counts were recorded for this clonotype. The rearrangement links TRBV4-1 to TRBJ2-7; D might be TRBD2 (6 bases). This CDR3 has 14 residues. The V end lost 1 base, the J end lost 7 bases, and 14 bases lay between the germline ends. Germline-derived CDR1 and CDR2 are MGHRA and YSYEKL. CDR3 coding DNA: TGCGCCAGCAGCCAAGCGACCGGGAGAAAGGAGCAGTACTTC. Protein product: CASSQATGRKEQYF.

This rearrangement joins TRBV20-1 to TRBJ2-3; 8 nucleotides agree with TRBD1. The CDR3 loop spans 12 amino acids. V lost 5 bases and J lost 5; bases outside the gene matches: 3. Germline-derived CDR1 and CDR2 are DFQATT and SNEGSKA (reference sequence). CDR3 in DNA: TGCAGTGCTGAACAGGGGGTAGATACGCAGTATTTT. It encodes CSAEQGVDTQYF.

The rearrangement joins TRBV3-1 to TRBJ2-7; the match to TRBD2 covers 10 bases. Trimming at V came to 4 bases and at J to 3 bases, leaving 6 bases not matched to a gene. The CDR3 has 15 amino acids. Germline V gene lookup returns CDR1 LGHDT and CDR2 YNNKEL (reference sequence). The CDR3 reads CASSRSGTSDYEQYF. The CDR3 DNA is TGTGCCAGCAGCCGATCCGGGACTAGCGACTACGAGCAGTACTTC.

This clonotype was recorded many times. The chain is built from TRBV5-1 and TRBJ2-3; D remains ambiguous. The V gene's germline CDR1 is SGHRS and CDR2 YFSETQ. There are 12 residues in the CDR3. The V gene lost 3 bases and the J gene lost 8 bases, with 10 bases spanning the gap. The CDR3 reads CASSSEVGTQYF. The CDR3 DNA reads as TGCGCCAGCAGCTCGGAAGTTGGTACGCAGTATTTT.

This chain uses TRBV5-1 with TRBJ2-5; D possibly corresponds to TRBD1 (5 bases). CDR3 length equals 16 residues. Germline V gene lookup returns CDR1 SGHRS and CDR2 YFSETQ. V lost 0 bases, J lost 1 base, and 13 bases lay in between. CDR3 amino acids: CASSLGTGAAQETQYF. DNA of the CDR3: TGCGCCAGCAGCTTGGGCACTGGGGCCGCCCAAGAGACCCAGTACTTC.

With regard to this clonotype: With a much larger clone just one base away, this may be a read error. This chain uses TRBV10-3 with TRBJ1-2; 7 nucleotides line up with TRBD1. The CDR3 totals 12 residues. CDR1 ENHRY and CDR2 SYGVKD come from the germline V gene. Trimming at V came to 11 bases and at J to 0 bases, leaving 3 bases not matched to a gene. The CDR3: CASGQANYGYTF. In DNA, the CDR3 is TGTGCCTCCGGACAGGCTAACTATGGCTACACCTTC.

The chain links TRBV6-1 to TRBJ1-1; D uncertain. Trimming removed 6 bases from V and 6 bases from J, with 20 bases in between. The CDR3 length is 15 residues. Germline CDR1 MNHNS, CDR2 SASEGT. This chain's CDR3 is CASSLISSGRAEAFF. The CDR3 region has the DNA TGTGCCAGCAGCCTGATCTCCTCGGGGAGGGCTGAAGCTTTCTTT.

This clonotype was seen at least ten times. This chain joins TRBV7-9 and TRBJ2-1; a weak D match, TRBD2 (6 bases). The CDR3 is 16 amino acids. Trimming removed 0 bases at V and 2 bases at J, with 11 bases between. Germline assignment: CDR1 SEHNR and CDR2 FQNEAQ (reference sequence). The CDR3 nucleotides read TGTGCCAGCAGCTTAGCAGCGGGCGGGCCCTACAATGAGCAGTTCTTC. It codes for CASSLAAGGPYNEQFF.

In this sample, this clonotype turned up many times. The rearrangement uses TRBV29-1 and TRBJ2-1; no reliable D call. V lost 1 base to trimming and J lost 2 bases, with 12 bases between them. Germline CDR1 is SQVTM and CDR2 is ANQGSEA. This CDR3 region has 15 residues. CDR3 bases: TGCAGCGTTGAAGGCGGAACTTATACCTACAATGAGCAGTTCTTC. Residues: CSVEGGTYTYNEQFF.

This chain joins TRBV29-1 and TRBJ2-1, with D possibly TRBD1 on 6 matching bases. The CDR3 totals 15 residues. Germline CDR1 SQVTM, CDR2 ANQGSEA. V was pared by 7 bases and J by 5 bases, with 21 bases between. The CDR3 loop reads CSARRGSGDNNEQFF. In DNA form, the CDR3 reads TGCAGCGCTCGGCGTGGGTCAGGGGATAACAATGAGCAGTTCTTC.

This chain joins TRBV7-2 and TRBJ2-3, with D perhaps TRBD1 or TRBD2 (5 bases each). Germline V gives CDR1 SGHTA, CDR2 FQGNSA. This CDR3 contains 14 residues. V was clipped by 5 bases and J by 6 bases, with 15 bases between them. CDR3 sequence: CASSPGPATDTQYF. As DNA, the CDR3 is TGTGCCAGCAGCCCGGGGCCCGCGACCGATACGCAGTATTTT.

V and J are TRBV7-2 and TRBJ1-5; no clear D gene. The V gene's germline CDR1 is SGHTA and CDR2 FQGNSA. The CDR3 has 13 amino acids. Trimming cost V 7 bases and J 5 bases, with 12 bases left between them. CDR3 coding DNA: TGTGCCAGCACCCGTGAACGGTATCAGCCCCAGCATTTT. Translating it yields CASTRERYQPQHF.

The chain joins TRBV20-1 to TRBJ2-1; no firm D call. Germline assignment: CDR1 DFQATT and CDR2 SNEGSKA (reference sequence). The CDR3 is 13 amino acids. Trimming stripped 1 base from V and 7 bases from J, with 11 bases between. CDR3 coding DNA: TGCAGTGCTAGAGCCCTTCTAAGAAATGAGCAGTTCTTC. It specifies CSARALLRNEQFF.

This chain links TRBV19 with TRBJ1-4; perhaps TRBD1 as D (5 bases). The CDR3 has 16 amino acids. Per germline, CDR1 LNHDA and CDR2 SQIVND (reference sequence). Trimming shortened V by 3 bases and J by 7 bases, and 18 bases separated the two germline ends. The CDR3 loop is CASSILRTGPSEKLFF. The CDR3 coding sequence is TGTGCCAGTAGTATTTTAAGAACAGGACCCTCTGAAAAACTGTTTTTT.

There are a few counts of this clonotype. The CDR3: CASSPGRLPSPLHF. The CDR3 DNA sequence: TGTGCCAGCTCCCCAGGACGGCTCCCTTCACCCCTCCACTTT. The chain links TRBV11-2 to TRBJ1-6; the D is unclear. Trimming took 8 bases from V and 9 from J, leaving 17 bases between them. There are 14 residues in the CDR3. Germline V gene data show CDR1 as SGHAT and CDR2 as FQNNGV.

This clonotype was recorded a few times. This rearrangement joins TRBV20-1 to TRBJ2-3; TRBD2 matches 14 bases. The V gene end was trimmed by 1 base and the J gene end by 5 bases; junction bases not matched to a gene: 17. The CDR3 runs to 20 residues. Per germline, CDR1 DFQATT and CDR2 SNEGSKA (reference sequence). CDR3 protein: CSARVAGTSGSFYTRDTQYF. The CDR3 DNA reads as TGCAGTGCTAGAGTCGCCGGGACTAGCGGGAGTTTCTACACGCGAGATACGCAGTATTTT.

This chain links TRBV7-6 with TRBJ2-7; D not certain. V lost 4 bases and J 7 bases, leaving 20 bases between the germline ends. Per the germline V gene, CDR1 is SGHVS and CDR2 is FNYEAQ. The length of the CDR3 is 15 residues. In DNA form, the CDR3 reads TGTGCCAGCAGCTACAGCCCTGCCCGGGCCGGGGAGCAGTACTTC. Protein: CASSYSPARAGEQYF.

This clonotype showed up many times. The chain combines TRBV24-1 with TRBJ2-3, with unresolved D. The CDR3 is made up of 16 amino acids. V lost 0 bases and J lost 0, with 9 bases in between. CDR1 is KGHDR and CDR2 is SFDVKD in the germline V gene. The CDR3 DNA is TGTGCCACCAGTGATTTGGTTTTCGGTAGCACAGATACGCAGTATTTT. It codes for CATSDLVFGSTDTQYF.

The rearrangement uses TRBV19 and TRBJ2-1; 10 bases agree with TRBD1. The CDR3 has 15 amino acids. V lost 2 bases to trimming and J lost 3 bases; unmatched junction nucleotides: 1. The germline V gene encodes CDR1 LNHDA and CDR2 SQIVND (reference sequence). The CDR3 DNA is TGTGCCAGTAGTATAAGGACAGGGGGCTACAATGAGCAGTTCTTC. Amino acids: CASSIRTGGYNEQFF.

The chain couples TRBV20-1 to TRBJ2-5, with 11 bases aligning to TRBD2. Germline V gives CDR1 DFQATT, CDR2 SNEGSKA (reference sequence). This CDR3 is 15 amino acids long. The V gene end was trimmed by 6 bases and the J gene end by 5 bases; junction bases not matched to a gene: 11. The CDR3 here is CSALISGGAGETQYF. The CDR3 DNA reads TGCAGTGCCTTGATTAGCGGGGGGGCCGGGGAGACCCAGTACTTC.

The V call is TRBV7-9, the J call TRBJ1-2, with D maybe TRBD1 (6 bases). V lost 7 bases and J 2 bases, leaving 17 bases between the germline ends. Germline V CDR1 and CDR2: SEHNR, FQNEAQ (reference sequence). CDR3 length: 15 residues. Here the CDR3 reads CASIMGGPGNYGYTF. CDR3 nucleotides: TGTGCCAGCATCATGGGGGGCCCCGGGAACTATGGCTACACCTTC.

This clonotype turned up a few times. This chain links TRBV20-1 with TRBJ2-7; 8 bases match TRBD2. Germline V gives CDR1 DFQATT, CDR2 SNEGSKA (reference sequence). V gave up 3 bases and J gave up 2 bases; unmatched junction bases: 3. CDR3 size: 13 residues. The CDR3 region is CSASRGGPYEQYF. The CDR3 region has the DNA TGCAGTGCTAGTCGGGGGGGCCCCTACGAGCAGTACTTC.

This clonotype is labeled medium-sized. The genes are TRBV18 and TRBJ2-3; D remains unclear. With 8 bases removed from V and 0 bases from J, the gap between germline ends came to 9 bases. The CDR3 contains 13 residues. Germline V gene data show CDR1 as KGHSH and CDR2 as LQKENI. The DNA of the CDR3 is TGTGCCAGCAGCCCACCTAGCACAGATACGCAGTATTTT. This codes for CASSPPSTDTQYF.